The 5 T cell receptor beta chains listed next were all sequenced from one sample in a study of control samples from healthy donors and cancer patients (TCRdb year 2020). The library was built by means of the immunoSEQ multiplex PCR assay. The clones in this table, taken by TCRdb from immuneACCESS, are in-frame only. Not every clone is retained; where verified, under half of the shortfall comes from an unresolved V gene, and the cause of the rest is unknown. The sample table holds about 75,000 clones, of which 94% were seen once. The ten largest clones capture approximately 5.7% of the sample. Sequenced: blood. The receptors derive from a woman between 40 and 50 years old in good health.

V usage is TRBV5-8 and J usage is TRBJ2-2; 9 nucleotides align to TRBD1. The CDR3 runs 17 residues. The V gene's germline CDR1 is SGHTS and CDR2 YDEGEE. V was pared by 0 bases and J by 5 bases, with 8 bases of the junction left unmatched. CDR3 sequence: CASSLATGGAWTGELFF. The CDR3 coding sequence is TGTGCCAGCAGCTTGGCCACAGGGGGCGCTTGGACCGGGGAGCTGTTTTTT. Looking up the rest from reference TRBV5-8 and TRBJ2-2 gives the full variable domain: EAGVTQSPTHLIKTRGQQATLRCSPISGHTSVYWYQQALGLGLQFLLWYDEGEERNRGNFPPRFSGRQFPNYSSELNVNALELEDSALYLCASSLATGGAWTGELFFGEGSRLTVL.

The chain joins TRBV7-2 to TRBJ2-3, with 8 bases identical to TRBD2. CDR1 and CDR2 (germline): SGHTA, FQGNSA. Trimming cost V 2 bases and J 1 base; bases outside gene matches: 2. This CDR3 has 15 amino acids. CDR3 region: CASSLMRGGTDTQYF. In nucleotides, the CDR3 is TGTGCCAGCAGCTTAATGCGGGGGGGCACAGATACGCAGTATTTT.

J is TRBJ1-5 and V is TRBV6-5; D unresolved. The CDR3 is 15 residues long. The germline gives CDR1 MNHEY, CDR2 SVGAGI. Deletions cut 6 bases from V and 3 bases from J, with 15 bases between. CDR3 residues: CASRRMPIYNQPQHF. The CDR3 bases are TGTGCCAGCAGGAGGATGCCTATTTACAATCAGCCCCAGCATTTT.

This chain joins TRBV18 and TRBJ2-1, with a weak D call TRBD1 (6 bases). The CDR3 covers 14 residues. Per the germline V gene, CDR1 is KGHSH and CDR2 is LQKENI. V was cut by 2 bases and J by 4 bases, with 9 bases left in between. The CDR3 DNA reads as TGTGCCAGCTCACCAACGGACAGTTACAATGAGCAGTTCTTC. Its protein product is CASSPTDSYNEQFF.

This rearrangement joins TRBV2 to TRBJ2-7, with TRBD1 as a possible D gene (6 bases). The CDR3 loop spans 16 amino acids. V dropped 4 bases and J dropped 2 bases, with 18 bases sitting between them. The germline V gene has CDR1 SNHLY and CDR2 FYNNEI. This CDR3 reads CASSASPRGPTYEQYF. The CDR3 region has the DNA TGTGCCAGCAGTGCCTCCCCCAGGGGACCAACCTACGAGCAGTACTTC. Complete variable domain (other parts from reference TRBV2 and TRBJ2-7): EPEVTQTPSHQVTQMGQEVILRCVPISNHLYFYWYRQILGQKVEFLVSFYNNEISEKSEIFDDQFSVERPDGSNFTLKIRSTKLEDSAMYFCASSASPRGPTYEQYFGPGTRLTVT.